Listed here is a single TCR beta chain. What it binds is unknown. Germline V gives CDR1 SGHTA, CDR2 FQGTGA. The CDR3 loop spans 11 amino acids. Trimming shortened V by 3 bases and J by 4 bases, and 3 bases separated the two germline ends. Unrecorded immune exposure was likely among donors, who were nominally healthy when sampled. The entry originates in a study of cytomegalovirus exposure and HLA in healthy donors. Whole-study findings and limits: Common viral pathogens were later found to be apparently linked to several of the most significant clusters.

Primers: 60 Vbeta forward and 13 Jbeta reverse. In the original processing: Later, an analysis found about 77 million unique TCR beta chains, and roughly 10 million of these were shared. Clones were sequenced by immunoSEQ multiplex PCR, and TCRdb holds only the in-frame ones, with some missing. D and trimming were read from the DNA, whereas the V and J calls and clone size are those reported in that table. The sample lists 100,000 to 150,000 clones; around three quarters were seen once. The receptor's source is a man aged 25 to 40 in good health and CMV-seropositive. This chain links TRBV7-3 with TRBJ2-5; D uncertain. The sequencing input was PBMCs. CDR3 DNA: TGTGCCAGCAGCTTTCTAGAGACCCAGTACTTC. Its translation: CASSFLETQYF. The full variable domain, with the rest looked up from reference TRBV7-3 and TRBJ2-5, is GAGVSQTPSNKVTEKGKYVELRCDPISGHTALYWYRQSLGQGPEFLIYFQGTGAADDSGLPNDRFFAVRPEGSVSTLKIQRTERGDSAVYLCASSFLETQYFGPGTRLLVL.